These 19 T cell receptor beta chains share one sample of origin, sequenced in a study of T-cell memory formation after mild COVID-19. TCRdb re-called the 5' RACE reads with MiXCR, one entry per CDR3 protein. This table holds around 90,000 distinct CDR3 sequences, about 15% found once. Sequencing was performed on PBMCs or a T cell subset sorted from them (not recorded which). These receptors were collected from a man younger than 35 who had mild COVID-19 (a few samples of this study predate the infection). Cell type and time point are not known.

The genes are TRBV12-3 or TRBV12-4 and TRBJ2-3, with D possibly matching TRBD2 (6 bases). V was trimmed by 8 bases and J by 5 bases, leaving 17 bases between them. This CDR3 is 14 amino acids long. The CDR3 nucleotides read TGTGCCAGCTTCCTCGGGGGTTCGTTAGATACGCAGTATTTT. This sequence encodes CASFLGGSLDTQYF.

This clonotype was picked up a small number of times. This chain uses TRBV11-2 with TRBJ2-7; TRBD1 matches at 10 bases. In germline, CDR1 is SGHAT, CDR2 FQNNGV. The junction had 4 bases not matched to a gene; V was cut back by 3 bases and J by 5 bases. The CDR3 is 14 residues long. The CDR3 loop is CASSFGTGADEQYF. CDR3 bases: TGTGCCAGCAGCTTTGGGACAGGGGCTGACGAGCAGTACTTC.

This chain uses TRBV6-5 with TRBJ2-7; 8 bases map to TRBD1. The CDR3 extends over 14 amino acids. The J segment lost 5 bases and the V segment lost 6 bases, leaving 9 bases of the junction unmatched. Germline CDR1 reads MNHEY; CDR2 reads SVGAGI. The CDR3 sequence is CASSTGDRRNEQYF. The CDR3 DNA reads TGTGCCAGCAGCACTGGGGACAGGAGGAACGAGCAGTACTTC.

This clonotype came up a few times. The chain uses TRBV20-1 and TRBJ2-7; 7 bases align to TRBD1. The CDR3 loop spans 16 amino acids. V trimming: 0 bases; J trimming: 3 bases; junction bases outside the gene matches: 11. Germline assignment: CDR1 DFQATT and CDR2 SNEGSKA (reference sequence). CDR3 protein: CSARDLKVGQLYEQYV. The CDR3 nucleotides are TGCAGTGCTAGAGATTTGAAGGTGGGACAGCTCTACGAGCAGTACGTC.

V and J are TRBV7-3 and TRBJ2-2; D perhaps matches TRBD2 (6 bases). Trimming removed 5 bases from V and 0 bases from J, with 10 bases in between. CDR1 and CDR2 from the germline V gene are SGHTA and FQGTGA. There are 15 residues in the CDR3. CDR3 bases: TGTGCCAGCAGCCCAGGAGGGACGAACACCGGGGAGCTGTTTTTT. This sequence encodes CASSPGGTNTGELFF.

CDR3 in DNA: TGTGCCAGCACCTCACTTGGAAGCCAAGAGACCCAGTACTTC. It specifies CASTSLGSQETQYF. The rearrangement uses TRBV7-8 and TRBJ2-5, with D unresolved. Germline V lookup: CDR1 SGHVS, CDR2 FQNEAQ. The V end lost 7 bases, the J end lost 1 base, and 13 bases lay between the germline ends. This CDR3 has 14 amino acids.

This clonotype was detected a few times. The rearrangement links TRBV7-8 to TRBJ2-1; 7 bases match TRBD2. Germline V gives CDR1 SGHVS, CDR2 FQNEAQ. The CDR3 has 13 amino acids. V gave up 6 bases and J gave up 10 bases; unmatched junction bases: 9. The chain's CDR3 is CASSFPGGGEQFF. As DNA, the CDR3 is TGTGCCAGCAGTTTCCCGGGGGGAGGGGAGCAGTTCTTC.

The chain is built from TRBV5-4 and TRBJ2-2; D is uncertain. Germline CDR1 is SGHNT and CDR2 is YYREEE (reference sequence). Trimming cost V 4 bases and J 6 bases, with 16 bases left between them. This CDR3 has 15 amino acids. CDR3 region: CASSPPDAPAGELFF. Here the CDR3 DNA reads TGTGCCAGCAGCCCACCGGACGCCCCGGCCGGGGAGCTGTTTTTT.

This clonotype was seen repeatedly, ten times or more. This chain uses TRBV20-1 with TRBJ2-1, with 10 bases aligning to TRBD1. The CDR3 extends over 15 amino acids. CDR1 is DFQATT and CDR2 is SNEGSKA in the germline V gene (reference sequence). The J segment lost 0 bases and the V segment lost 1 base, leaving 0 bases of the junction unmatched. This chain's CDR3 is CSARGTGGSYNEQFF. In DNA, the CDR3 is TGCAGTGCTAGAGGGACAGGGGGCTCCTACAATGAGCAGTTCTTC.

This clonotype was picked up a small number of times. V usage is TRBV6-6 and J usage is TRBJ2-7, with D perhaps matching TRBD1 (5 bases). Germline lookup yields CDR1 MNHNY and CDR2 SVGAGI (reference sequence). Trimming cost V 5 bases and J 4 bases, with 15 bases left between them. The length of the CDR3 is 14 residues. This chain's CDR3 is CASSTDTFSYEQYV. The CDR3 region has the DNA TGTGCCAGCAGTACGGACACGTTTTCATACGAGCAGTACGTC.

The chain recombines TRBV12-3 or TRBV12-4 with TRBJ1-3, with TRBD1 matching 8 bases. J gave up 2 bases and V 8 bases, and 11 bases lay outside the gene matches. The CDR3 sequence is 16 residues long. The CDR3 coding sequence is TGTGCCAGCGCCTCCCGCGGACAGGGACCTGGAAACACCATATATTTT. This gives the protein CASASRGQGPGNTIYF.

The chain couples TRBV6-5 to TRBJ1-2; D unclear. Trimming took 2 bases from V and 8 from J, leaving 15 bases between them. CDR1 and CDR2 from the germline V gene are MNHEY and SVGAGI. The CDR3 sequence is 14 residues long. The DNA for the CDR3 is TGTGCCAGCAGTTACGGATCAGGAGATTACGGCTACACCTTC. Amino acid sequence: CASSYGSGDYGYTF.

This clonotype was observed a few times. CDR3 sequence reads: CATSDSSGRGLEQPQHF. CDR3 bases: TGTGCCACCAGTGATTCATCCGGCAGGGGATTGGAACAGCCCCAGCATTTT. The gene calls are TRBV24-1 and TRBJ1-5; weak D call: TRBD1 (6 bases). V lost 2 bases, J lost 7 bases, and 20 bases lay in between. The CDR3 is 17 amino acids. Germline CDR1 KGHDR, CDR2 SFDVKD.

This clonotype appeared a single time. The rearrangement uses TRBV19 and TRBJ2-7; the D is unclear. Per germline, CDR1 LNHDA and CDR2 SQIVND (reference sequence). V gave up 3 bases and J gave up 5 bases, with 17 bases separating them. The CDR3 has 15 amino acids. In nucleotides, the CDR3 is TGTGCCAGTAGTATGGAATATCTGGGTACCCACGAGCAGTACTTC. It encodes CASSMEYLGTHEQYF.

The J gene is TRBJ2-7, the V gene TRBV5-5, with D unclear. V gave up 2 bases and J gave up 1 base, with 10 bases separating them. This CDR3 has 14 amino acids. The germline V gene has CDR1 SGHKS and CDR2 YYEKEE (reference sequence). The CDR3 region is CASSFGLGSYEQYV. The DNA of the CDR3 is TGTGCCAGCAGCTTTGGTCTGGGTTCCTACGAGCAGTACGTC.

In its sample, this clonotype was seen a few times. The rearrangement links TRBV11-2 to TRBJ2-1; possibly TRBD2 for D (6 bases). The CDR3 has 12 amino acids. Trimming took off 4 bases at V and 7 bases at J, with 8 bases between the two ends. Germline V lookup: CDR1 SGHAT, CDR2 FQNNGV. The DNA of the CDR3 is TGTGCCAGCAGCTCGGGGAGGAATGAGCAGTTCTTC. This gives the protein CASSSGRNEQFF.

This chain links TRBV5-1 with TRBJ1-4; weak D call: TRBD1 (6 bases). This CDR3 contains 14 residues. The V end lost 4 bases, the J end lost 4 bases, and 11 bases lay between the germline ends. Looked up from germline, CDR1 is SGHRS and CDR2 is YFSETQ. For the CDR3, the DNA is TGCGCCAGCAGCCAGACAGGTCGTAATGAAAAACTGTTTTTT. It is translated as CASSQTGRNEKLFF.

The gene calls are TRBV20-1 and TRBJ1-2; TRBD1 is a possible D gene (5 bases). CDR3 length equals 12 residues. In germline, CDR1 is DFQATT, CDR2 SNEGSKA (reference sequence). The V end was cut by 0 bases, the J end by 4 bases, with 6 bases between. CDR3: CSARDGGYGYTF. The CDR3 DNA sequence: TGCAGTGCTAGAGACGGGGGCTATGGCTACACCTTC.

The table lists this clonotype with many counts. This chain links TRBV6-2 or TRBV6-3 with TRBJ1-1; D ambiguous. Per germline, CDR1 MNHEY and CDR2 SVGEGT. The CDR3 sequence is 11 residues long. The germline V and J ends were trimmed by 5 bases and 4 bases, with 5 bases remaining between them. The CDR3: CASSISTEAFF. Here the CDR3 DNA reads TGTGCCAGCAGTATCAGCACTGAAGCTTTCTTT.